Below, one T cell receptor (beta chain) is given with its context. Its antigen remains unknown. A single record per CDR3 protein comes from TCRdb applying MiXCR to the 5' RACE reads. Of fewer than 180,000 distinct CDR3 sequences in the sample, 40% to 50% were seen once. The record originates from a study of CD8 T cells in ankylosing spondylitis. Whole-study results and caveats: Matched synovial fluid from ankylosing spondylitis patients was reported to be enriched for disease-linked clones. Clones that were linked to disease were CD8+ and were relatively rare in peripheral blood. Seemingly characteristic of ankylosing spondylitis blood was a TCR beta motif consisting of several highly homologous variants.

The material sequenced was synovial fluid, either unsorted or a sorted T cell fraction (not recorded which). The clonotype was recovered from a male donor with ankylosing spondylitis.

CDR3 coding DNA: TGTGCCACCGGGACAGGCCGAGAGACCCAGTACTTC. Protein sequence: CATGTGRETQYF. This chain joins TRBV15 and TRBJ2-5; 8 bases align to TRBD1. Germline V gives CDR1 LNHNV, CDR2 YYDKDF (reference sequence). The length of the CDR3 is 12 residues. The V and J ends lost 8 bases and 4 bases, in that order; junction bases with no gene match: 3. The full variable domain, in which reference TRBV15 and TRBJ2-5 provide the parts outside the CDR3, is DAMVIQNPRYQVTQFGKPVTLSCSQTLNHNVMYWYQQKSSQAPKLLFHYYDKDFNNEADTPDNFQSRRPNTSFCFLDIRSPGLGDTAMYLCATGTGRETQYFGPGTRLLVL.